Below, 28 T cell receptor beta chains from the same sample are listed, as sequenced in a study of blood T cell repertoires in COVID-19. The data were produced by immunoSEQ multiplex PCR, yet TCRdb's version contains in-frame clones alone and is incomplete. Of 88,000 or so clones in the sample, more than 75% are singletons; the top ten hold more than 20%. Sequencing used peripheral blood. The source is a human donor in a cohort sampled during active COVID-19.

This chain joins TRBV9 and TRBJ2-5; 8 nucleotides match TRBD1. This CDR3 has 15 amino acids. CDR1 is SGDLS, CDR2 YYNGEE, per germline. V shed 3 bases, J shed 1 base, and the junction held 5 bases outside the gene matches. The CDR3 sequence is CASSETDRGQETQYF. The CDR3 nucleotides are TGTGCCAGCAGCGAAACTGACAGGGGCCAAGAGACCCAGTACTTC.

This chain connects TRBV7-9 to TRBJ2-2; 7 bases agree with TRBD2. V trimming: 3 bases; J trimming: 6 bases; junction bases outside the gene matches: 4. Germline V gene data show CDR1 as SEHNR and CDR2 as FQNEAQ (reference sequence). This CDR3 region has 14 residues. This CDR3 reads CASSLGGAAGELFF. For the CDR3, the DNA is TGTGCCAGCAGCTTGGGAGGGGCCGCCGGGGAGCTGTTTTTT.

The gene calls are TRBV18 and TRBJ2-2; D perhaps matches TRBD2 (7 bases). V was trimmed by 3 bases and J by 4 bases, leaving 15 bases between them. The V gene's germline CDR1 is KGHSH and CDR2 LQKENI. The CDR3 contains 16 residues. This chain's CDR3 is CASSPRGAASTGELFF. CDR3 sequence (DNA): TGTGCCAGCTCACCTCGGGGGGCGGCTAGCACCGGGGAGCTGTTTTTT. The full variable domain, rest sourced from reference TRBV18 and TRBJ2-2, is NAGVMQNPRHLVRRRGQEARLRCSPMKGHSHVYWYRQLPEEGLKFMVYLQKENIIDESGMPKERFSAEFPKEGPSILRIQQVVRGDSAAYFCASSPRGAASTGELFFGEGSRLTVL.

CDR3 coding DNA: TGCGCCAGCAGCCAGGCAGCCGGGACAGGGGGCGTAGGCCAAGAGACCCAGTACTTC. This codes for CASSQAAGTGGVGQETQYF. This sequence joins TRBV4-1 and TRBJ2-5, with 12 bases fitting TRBD1. The CDR3 loop spans 19 amino acids. The germline CDR1 and CDR2 sequences are MGHRA and YSYEKL. V shed 3 bases and J 1 base; nucleotides not matched to a gene: 12.

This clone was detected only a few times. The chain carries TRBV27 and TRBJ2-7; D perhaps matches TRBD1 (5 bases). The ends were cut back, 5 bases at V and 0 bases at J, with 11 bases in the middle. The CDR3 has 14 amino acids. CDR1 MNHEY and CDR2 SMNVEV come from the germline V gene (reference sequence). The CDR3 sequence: CASSPQVSSYEQYF. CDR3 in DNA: TGTGCCAGCAGTCCACAGGTCAGCTCCTACGAGCAGTACTTC.

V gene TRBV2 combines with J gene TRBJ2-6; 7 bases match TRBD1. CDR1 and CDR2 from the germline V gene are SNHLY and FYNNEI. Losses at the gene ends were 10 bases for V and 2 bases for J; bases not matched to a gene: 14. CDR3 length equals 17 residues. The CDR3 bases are TGTGCCACCTTGGACAGGCCTTATACTGCTGGGGCCAACGTCCTGACTTTC. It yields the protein CATLDRPYTAGANVLTF.

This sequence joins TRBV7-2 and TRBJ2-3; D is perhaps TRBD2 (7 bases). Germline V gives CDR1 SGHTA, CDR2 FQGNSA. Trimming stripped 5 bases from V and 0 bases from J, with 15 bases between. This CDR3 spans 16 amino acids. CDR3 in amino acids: CASSVLGGLSTDTQYF. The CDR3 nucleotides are TGTGCCAGCAGCGTCCTGGGGGGGCTAAGCACAGATACGCAGTATTTT.

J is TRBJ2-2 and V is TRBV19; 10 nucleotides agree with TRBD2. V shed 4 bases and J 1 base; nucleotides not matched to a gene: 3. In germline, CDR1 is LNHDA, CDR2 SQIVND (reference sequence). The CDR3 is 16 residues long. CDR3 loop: CASSRRTSGNTGELFF. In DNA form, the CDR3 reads TGTGCCAGTAGTAGGCGGACTAGCGGGAACACCGGGGAGCTGTTTTTT.

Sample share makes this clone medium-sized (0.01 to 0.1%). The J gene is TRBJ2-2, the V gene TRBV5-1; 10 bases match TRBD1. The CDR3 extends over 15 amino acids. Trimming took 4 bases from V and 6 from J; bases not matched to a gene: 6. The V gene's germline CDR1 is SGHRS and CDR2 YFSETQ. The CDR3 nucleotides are TGCGCCAGCAGCACCGGACAGGGGGTCGCCGGGGAGCTGTTTTTT. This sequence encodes CASSTGQGVAGELFF.

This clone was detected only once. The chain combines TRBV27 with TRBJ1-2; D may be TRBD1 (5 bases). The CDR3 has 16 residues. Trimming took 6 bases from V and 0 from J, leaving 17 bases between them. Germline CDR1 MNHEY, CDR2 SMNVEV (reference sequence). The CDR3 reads CASSPQPGLPNYGYTF. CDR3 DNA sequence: TGTGCCAGCAGCCCCCAACCAGGGTTACCTAACTATGGCTACACCTTC.

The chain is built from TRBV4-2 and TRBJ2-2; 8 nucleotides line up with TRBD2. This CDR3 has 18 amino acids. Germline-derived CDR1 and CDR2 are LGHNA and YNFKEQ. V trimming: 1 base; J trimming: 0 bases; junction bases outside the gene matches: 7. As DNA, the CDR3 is TGTGCCAGCAGCCAAGGGCCCCAAGCGGGAGCGAACACCGGGGAGCTGTTTTTT. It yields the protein CASSQGPQAGANTGELFF.

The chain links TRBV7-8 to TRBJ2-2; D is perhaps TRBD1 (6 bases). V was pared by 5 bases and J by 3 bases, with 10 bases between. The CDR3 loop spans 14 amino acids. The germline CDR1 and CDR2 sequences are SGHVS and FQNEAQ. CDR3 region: CASSQGQYTGELFF. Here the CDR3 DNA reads TGTGCCAGCAGCCAGGGACAATACACCGGGGAGCTGTTTTTT.

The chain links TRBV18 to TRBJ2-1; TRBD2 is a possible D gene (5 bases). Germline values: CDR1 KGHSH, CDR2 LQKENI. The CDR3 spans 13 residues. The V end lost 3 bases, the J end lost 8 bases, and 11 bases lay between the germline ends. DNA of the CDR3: TGTGCCAGCTCACCGGCTAGCAGCCATGAGCAGTTCTTC. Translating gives CASSPASSHEQFF.

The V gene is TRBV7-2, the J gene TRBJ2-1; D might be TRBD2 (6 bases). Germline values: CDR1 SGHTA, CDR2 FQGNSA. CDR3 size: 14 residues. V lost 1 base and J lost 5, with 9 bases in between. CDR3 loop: CASSLDRGNNEQFF. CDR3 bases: TGTGCCAGCAGCTTAGATCGGGGGAACAATGAGCAGTTCTTC.

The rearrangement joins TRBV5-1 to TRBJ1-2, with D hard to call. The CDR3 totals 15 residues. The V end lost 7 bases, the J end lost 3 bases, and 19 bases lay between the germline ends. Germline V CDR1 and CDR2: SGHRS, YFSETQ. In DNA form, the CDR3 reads TGCGCCAGCGCCCCCGGCACAGTATTTGACTATGGCTACACCTTC. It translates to CASAPGTVFDYGYTF.

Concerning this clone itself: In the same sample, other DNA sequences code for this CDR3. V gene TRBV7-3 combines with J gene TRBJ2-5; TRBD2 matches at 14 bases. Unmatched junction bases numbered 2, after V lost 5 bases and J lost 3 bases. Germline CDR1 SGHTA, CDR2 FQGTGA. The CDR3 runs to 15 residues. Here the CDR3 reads CASSPGLAGEETQYF. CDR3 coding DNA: TGTGCCAGCAGCCCGGGACTAGCGGGAGAAGAGACCCAGTACTTC.

The CDR3 here is CASSPTKINYGYTF. The CDR3 coding sequence is TGTGCCAGCTCACCTACTAAGATTAACTATGGCTACACCTTC. The J gene is TRBJ1-2, the V gene TRBV18; D is undetermined. Per germline, CDR1 KGHSH and CDR2 LQKENI. This CDR3 contains 14 residues. The V end was cut by 3 bases, the J end by 1 base, with 9 bases between.

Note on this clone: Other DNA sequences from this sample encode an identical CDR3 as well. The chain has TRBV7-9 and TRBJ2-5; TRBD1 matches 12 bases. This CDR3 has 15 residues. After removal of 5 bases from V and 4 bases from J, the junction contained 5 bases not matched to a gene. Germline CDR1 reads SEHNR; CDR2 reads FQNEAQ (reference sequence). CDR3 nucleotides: TGTGCCAGCAGCGGAGGGACAGGGGGCCGAGAGACCCAGTACTTC. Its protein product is CASSGGTGGRETQYF. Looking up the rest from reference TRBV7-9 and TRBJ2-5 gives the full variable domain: DTGVSQNPRHKITKRGQNVTFRCDPISEHNRLYWYRQTLGQGPEFLTYFQNEAQLEKSRLLSDRFSAERPKGSFSTLEIQRTEQGDSAMYLCASSGGTGGRETQYFGPGTRLLVL.

The CDR3 is CASSVASGDTQYF. As DNA, the CDR3 is TGTGCCAGCAGCGTAGCTAGCGGGGATACGCAGTATTTT. The chain combines TRBV9 with TRBJ2-3; TRBD2 agrees at 8 bases. The V segment lost 0 bases and the J segment 6 bases; nucleotides outside the gene matches: 0. This CDR3 has 13 residues. The V gene's germline CDR1 is SGDLS and CDR2 YYNGEE.

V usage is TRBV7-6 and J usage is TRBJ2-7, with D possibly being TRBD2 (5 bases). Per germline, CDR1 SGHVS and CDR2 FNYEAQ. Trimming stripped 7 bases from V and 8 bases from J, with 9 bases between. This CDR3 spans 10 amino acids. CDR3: CASTQRKQYF. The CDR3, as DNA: TGTGCCAGCACGCAGCGGAAGCAGTACTTC.

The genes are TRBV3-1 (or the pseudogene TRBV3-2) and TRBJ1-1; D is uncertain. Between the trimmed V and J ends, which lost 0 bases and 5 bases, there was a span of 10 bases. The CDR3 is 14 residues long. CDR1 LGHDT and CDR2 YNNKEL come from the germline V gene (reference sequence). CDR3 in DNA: TGTGCCAGCAGCCAAGATGGACTCTTAACTGAAGCTTTCTTT. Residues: CASSQDGLLTEAFF.

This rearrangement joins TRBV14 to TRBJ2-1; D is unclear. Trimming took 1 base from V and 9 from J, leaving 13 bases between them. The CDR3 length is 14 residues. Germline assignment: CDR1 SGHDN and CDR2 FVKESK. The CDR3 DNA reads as TGTGCCAGCAGCCAAGTCTTTCGCGGATCTGAGCAGTTCTTC. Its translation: CASSQVFRGSEQFF.

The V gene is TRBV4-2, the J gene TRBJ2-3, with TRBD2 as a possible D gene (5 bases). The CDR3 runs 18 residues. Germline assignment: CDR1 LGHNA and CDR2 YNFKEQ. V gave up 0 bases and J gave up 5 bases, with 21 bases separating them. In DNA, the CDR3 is TGTGCCAGCAGCCAAGATCTCCCCGGTGGTCTAGCAGGAGATACGCAGTATTTT. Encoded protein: CASSQDLPGGLAGDTQYF.

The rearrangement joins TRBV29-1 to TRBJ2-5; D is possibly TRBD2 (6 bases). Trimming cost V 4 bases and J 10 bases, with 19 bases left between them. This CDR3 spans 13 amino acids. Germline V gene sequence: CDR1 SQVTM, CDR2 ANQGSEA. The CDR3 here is CSVGGEAVLGQYF. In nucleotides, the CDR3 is TGCAGCGTTGGGGGGGAGGCGGTACTGGGCCAGTACTTC. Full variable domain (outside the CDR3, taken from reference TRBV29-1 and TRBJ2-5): SAVISQKPSRDICQRGTSLTIQCQVDSQVTMMFWYRQQPGQSLTLIATANQGSEATYESGFVIDKFPISRPNLTFSTLTVSNMSPEDSSIYLCSVGGEAVLGQYFGPGTRLLVL.

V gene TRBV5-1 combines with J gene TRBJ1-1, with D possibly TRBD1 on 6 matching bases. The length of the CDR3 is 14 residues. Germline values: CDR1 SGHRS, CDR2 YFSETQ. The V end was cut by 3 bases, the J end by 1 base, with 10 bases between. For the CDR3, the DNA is TGCGCCAGCAGCTGGGGGGGCGGGAACACTGAAGCTTTCTTT. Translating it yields CASSWGGGNTEAFF.

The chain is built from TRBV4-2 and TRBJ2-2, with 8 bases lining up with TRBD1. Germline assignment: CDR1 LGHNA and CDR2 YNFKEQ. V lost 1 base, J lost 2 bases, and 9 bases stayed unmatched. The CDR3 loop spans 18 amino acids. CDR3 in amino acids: CASSQVGQGAVNTGELFF. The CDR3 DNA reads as TGTGCCAGCAGCCAAGTGGGCCAGGGGGCGGTTAACACCGGGGAGCTGTTTTTT.

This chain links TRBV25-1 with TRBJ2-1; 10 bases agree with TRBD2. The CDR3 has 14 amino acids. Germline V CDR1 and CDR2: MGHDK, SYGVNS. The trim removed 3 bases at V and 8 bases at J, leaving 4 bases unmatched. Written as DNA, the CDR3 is TGTGCCAGCAGTGATTCTAGCGGGAGCTATGAGCAGTTCTTC. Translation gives CASSDSSGSYEQFF.

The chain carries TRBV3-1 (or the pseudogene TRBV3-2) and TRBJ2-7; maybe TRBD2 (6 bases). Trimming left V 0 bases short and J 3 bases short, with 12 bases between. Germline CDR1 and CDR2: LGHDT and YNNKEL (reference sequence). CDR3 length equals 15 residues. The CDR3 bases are TGTGCCAGCAGCCAAGACAGGGCGGGGTTCTACGAGCAGTACTTC. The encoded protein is CASSQDRAGFYEQYF.